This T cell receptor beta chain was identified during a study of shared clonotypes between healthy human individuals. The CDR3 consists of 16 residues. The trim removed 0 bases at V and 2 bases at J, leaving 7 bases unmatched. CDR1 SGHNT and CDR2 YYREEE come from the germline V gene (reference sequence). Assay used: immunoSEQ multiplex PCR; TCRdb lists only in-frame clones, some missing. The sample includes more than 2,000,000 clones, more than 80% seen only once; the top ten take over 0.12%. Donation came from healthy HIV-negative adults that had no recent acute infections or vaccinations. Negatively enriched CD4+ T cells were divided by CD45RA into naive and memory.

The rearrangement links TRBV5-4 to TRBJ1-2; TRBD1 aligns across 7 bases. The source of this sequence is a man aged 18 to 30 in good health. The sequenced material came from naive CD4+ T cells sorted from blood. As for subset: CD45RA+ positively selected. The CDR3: CASSLGPTGPNYGYTF. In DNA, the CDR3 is TGTGCCAGCAGCTTGGGCCCGACAGGGCCCAACTATGGCTACACCTTC.